This is a list of T cell receptor beta chains from one sample in a study of cytomegalovirus exposure and HLA in healthy donors. Measured with immunoSEQ multiplex PCR; TCRdb has only the in-frame clones, and not every one. This repertoire shows around 170,000 clones, roughly 80% found once; its top ten account for approximately 3.8%. Sample: PBMCs. These receptors all stem from a man aged 50-59 years in good health and CMV-seronegative. CDR3s include the opening cysteine and the closing phenylalanine or tryptophan. Each record gives: CDR3 DNA, CDR3 protein, J gene, clone size, D gene, V gene. D genes are given only for firm matches. Size tells how often a clone was seen (once, few, many) or the class of an expanded clone, and some rows leave it out.

TGTTCCAGCAGCTCTCGGGACATGTATGGCTACACCTTC | CSSSSRDMYGYTF | TRBJ1-2 | NA | NA | TRBV7-9
TGTGCCAGCAGTGAAGCGCGACAGGACATCAATGAGCAGTTCTTC | CASSEARQDINEQFF | TRBJ2-1 | NA | NA | TRBV2
TGTGCCAGCACTCTCTCGGATCAGCCCCAGCATTTT | CASTLSDQPQHF | TRBJ1-5 | NA | NA | TRBV2
TGTGCCAGCAGGGAACGGGGGTACGAAGGCTACACCTTC | CASRERGYEGYTF | TRBJ1-2 | NA | NA | TRBV27
TGTGCCAGCAGTCGGGACAGAGAGAGCTCTGGGGCCAACGTCCTGACTTTC | CASSRDRESSGANVLTF | TRBJ2-6 | NA | TRBD1 | TRBV6-4
TGTGCCAGCAGGTCGGGACAGGGGGCGCAGCCCCAGCATTTT | CASRSGQGAQPQHF | TRBJ1-5 | NA | TRBD1 | TRBV27
TGTGCCAGCCAAGAGTCTTTTTATACTGAAGCTTTCTTT | CASQESFYTEAFF | TRBJ1-1 | NA | NA | TRBV6-1
TGCGCCAGCGGCACGAATACGATCCGCTACGAGCAGTACTTC | CASGTNTIRYEQYF | TRBJ2-7 | NA | NA | TRBV4-1
TGTGCCAGCCTCCCCGGGACTACAAGCTCCTACGAGCAGTACTTC | CASLPGTTSSYEQYF | TRBJ2-7 | NA | TRBD2 | TRBV11-2
TGTGCCAGCAGCTTGGGAGGCGGGGCAACTAATGAAAAACTGTTTTTT | CASSLGGGATNEKLFF | TRBJ1-4 | few | NA | TRBV5-6
TGCGCCAGCAGCTTGGACGAGGGGGCGCGATATGGCTACACCTTC | CASSLDEGARYGYTF | TRBJ1-2 | few | TRBD1 | TRBV5-1
TGTGCCAGCAGGTGGGACAACAATCAGCCCCAGCATTTT | CASRWDNNQPQHF | TRBJ1-5 | NA | NA | TRBV2
TGTGCCAGCAGCAGGGCGAACACTGAAGCTTTCTTT | CASSRANTEAFF | TRBJ1-1 | NA | NA | TRBV30
TGTGCCAGCAGCTCCCGGGAACTTTCCTACGAGCAGTACTTC | CASSSRELSYEQYF | TRBJ2-7 | NA | NA | TRBV7-2
TGTGCCAGCAGTTACGGGTCCACTCCCAGGAGGGAAAAACTGTTTTTT | CASSYGSTPRREKLFF | TRBJ1-4 | once | NA | TRBV6-5
TGTGCCAGCAGCTTACTATACGAGCAGTACTTC | CASSLLYEQYF | TRBJ2-7 | NA | NA | TRBV7-2
TGTGCCAGCAGTTTTGAGACCTACGAGCAGTACTTC | CASSFETYEQYF | TRBJ2-7 | NA | NA | TRBV27
TGTGCCAGCAGCGTTCGTAGGGGGTGGAATCAGCCCCAGCATTTT | CASSVRRGWNQPQHF | TRBJ1-5 | NA | NA | TRBV7-2
TGTGCCTGGAGTGTAGCCGCCCGCTTCTCCTTC | CAWSVAARFSF | TRBJ1-2 | NA | NA | TRBV30
TGTTCCAGCAGCTTTGGACAGACCTATGGCTACACCTTC | CSSSFGQTYGYTF | TRBJ1-2 | NA | NA | TRBV7-9
TGTGCCAGCAGCCGATTTAGCGGGGGTTTATACGAGCAGTACTTC | CASSRFSGGLYEQYF | TRBJ2-7 | few | TRBD2 | TRBV7-2
TGTGCCAGCAGCTTGGAACCGGGCACAGATACGCAGTATTTT | CASSLEPGTDTQYF | TRBJ2-3 | NA | NA | TRBV5-6
TGTGCCAGCTCACTAACTTACAGGGACTATGGCTACACCTTC | CASSLTYRDYGYTF | TRBJ1-2 | NA | NA | TRBV18
TGCGCCAGCAGCGAGACAGGGGGCAATCAGCCCCAGCATTTT | CASSETGGNQPQHF | TRBJ1-5 | NA | TRBD1 | TRBV5-1
TGCGCCAGCAGCTTGGAAGTGCAGAATGAAAAACTGTTTTTT | CASSLEVQNEKLFF | TRBJ1-4 | few | NA | TRBV5-1
TGTGCCAGGGGGAATGGACAGGGACGAGGCTACACCTTC | CARGNGQGRGYTF | TRBJ1-2 | few | TRBD1 | TRBV2
TGTGCCAGCTCACCCAGGCCAGGGTGGGATTCACCCCTCCACTTT | CASSPRPGWDSPLHF | TRBJ1-6 | NA | NA | TRBV18
TGTGCCAGCAGCTCACGGGTCGGTTGGGAGACCCAGTACTTC | CASSSRVGWETQYF | TRBJ2-5 | NA | NA | TRBV7-2
TGCAGCGTTGAAGATTGGCCTGAAGCTTTCTTT | CSVEDWPEAFF | TRBJ1-1 | NA | NA | TRBV29-1
TGCGCCAGCAGCGGAATCAGCGGGGGGACCCAAGAGACCCAGTACTTC | CASSGISGGTQETQYF | TRBJ2-5 | NA | TRBD2 | TRBV5-1
TGTGCCAGCTCCCCTCCGACGGAGAGCTATGGCTACACCTTC | CASSPPTESYGYTF | TRBJ1-2 | few | NA | TRBV18
TGTGCCAGCAGCCCCCGACAGGGGGCTAATTCACCCCTCCACTTT | CASSPRQGANSPLHF | TRBJ1-6 | NA | TRBD1 | TRBV9
TGTGCCAGCAGCTTAGTAGCGGGGGGCTCCACAGATACGCAGTATTTT | CASSLVAGGSTDTQYF | TRBJ2-3 | NA | TRBD2 | TRBV7-2
TGCGCCAGCAGCCCAGCGGGACAGGCCTCCTACGAGCAGTACTTC | CASSPAGQASYEQYF | TRBJ2-7 | few | NA | TRBV4-1
TGTGCCAGCAGCCCGCGACAGGGGGCGGGTTATAGAAAACTGTTTTTT | CASSPRQGAGYRKLFF | TRBJ1-4 | NA | TRBD1 | TRBV14
TGTGCCACCAGCAGAGGTAGCGGGGGGGCCAATCAGTATTTT | CATSRGSGGANQYF | TRBJ2-3 | NA | TRBD2 | TRBV15
TGTGCCAGCAGCTTAGCTTGGACGGACTTTGACGAGCAGTACTTC | CASSLAWTDFDEQYF | TRBJ2-7 | few | NA | TRBV11-2
TGTGCCAGCAGCCAACCCGCCGGGGAGCAGTTCTTC | CASSQPAGEQFF | TRBJ2-1 | NA | NA | TRBV7-9
TGTGCCTGGAGTGTGAGGGCCGGAGGGGATTCACCCCTCCACTTT | CAWSVRAGGDSPLHF | TRBJ1-6 | NA | NA | TRBV30